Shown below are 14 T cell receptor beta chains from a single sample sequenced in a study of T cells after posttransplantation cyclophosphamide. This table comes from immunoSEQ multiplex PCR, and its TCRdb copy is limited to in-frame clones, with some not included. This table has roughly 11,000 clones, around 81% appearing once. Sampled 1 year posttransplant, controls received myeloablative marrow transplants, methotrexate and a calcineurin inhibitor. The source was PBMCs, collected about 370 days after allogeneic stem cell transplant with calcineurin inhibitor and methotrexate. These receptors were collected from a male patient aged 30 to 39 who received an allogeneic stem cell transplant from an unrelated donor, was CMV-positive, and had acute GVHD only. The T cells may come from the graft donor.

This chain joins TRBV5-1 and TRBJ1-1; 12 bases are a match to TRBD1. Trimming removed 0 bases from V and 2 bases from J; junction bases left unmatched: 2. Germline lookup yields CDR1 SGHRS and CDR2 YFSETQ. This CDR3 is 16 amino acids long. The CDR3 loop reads CASSLGGTGGNTEAFF. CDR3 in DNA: TGCGCCAGCAGCTTGGGAGGGACAGGGGGCAACACTGAAGCTTTCTTT.

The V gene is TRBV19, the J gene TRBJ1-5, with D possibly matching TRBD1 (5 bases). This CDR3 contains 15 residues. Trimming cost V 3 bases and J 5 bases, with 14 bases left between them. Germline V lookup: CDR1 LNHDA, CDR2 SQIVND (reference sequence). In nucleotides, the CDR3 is TGTGCCAGTAGTATGAGTGACAGAGTGGATCAGCCCCAGCATTTT. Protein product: CASSMSDRVDQPQHF.

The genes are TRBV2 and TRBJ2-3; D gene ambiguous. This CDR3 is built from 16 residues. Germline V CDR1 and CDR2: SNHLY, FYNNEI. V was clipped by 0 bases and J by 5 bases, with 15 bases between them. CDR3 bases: TGTGCCAGCAGTGAAGCGCCCCAGGAAGATAAAGATACGCAGTATTTT. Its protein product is CASSEAPQEDKDTQYF.

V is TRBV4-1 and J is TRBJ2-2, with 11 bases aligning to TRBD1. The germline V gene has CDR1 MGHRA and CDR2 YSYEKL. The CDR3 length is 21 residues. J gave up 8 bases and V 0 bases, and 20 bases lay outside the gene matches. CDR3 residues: CASSQEAAGGSGQGVYGELFF. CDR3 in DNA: TGCGCCAGCAGCCAAGAGGCTGCGGGGGGTTCGGGACAGGGGGTTTATGGGGAGCTGTTTTTT.

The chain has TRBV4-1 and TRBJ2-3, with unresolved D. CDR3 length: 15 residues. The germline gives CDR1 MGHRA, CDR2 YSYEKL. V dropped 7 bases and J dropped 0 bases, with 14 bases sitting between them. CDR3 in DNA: TGCGCCAGCAACCGACTGTCGCAAAGCACAGATACGCAGTATTTT. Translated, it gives CASNRLSQSTDTQYF.

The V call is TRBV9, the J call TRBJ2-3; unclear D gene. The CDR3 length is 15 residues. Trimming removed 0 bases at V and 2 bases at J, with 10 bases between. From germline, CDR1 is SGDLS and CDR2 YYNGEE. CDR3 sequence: CASSVDSVTTDTQYF. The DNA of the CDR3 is TGTGCCAGCAGCGTAGACTCGGTAACCACAGATACGCAGTATTTT.

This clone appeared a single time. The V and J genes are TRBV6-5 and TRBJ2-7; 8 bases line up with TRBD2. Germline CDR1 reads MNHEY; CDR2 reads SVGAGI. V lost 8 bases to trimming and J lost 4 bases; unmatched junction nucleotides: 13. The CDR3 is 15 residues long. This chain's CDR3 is CASSLAGGLGYEQYF. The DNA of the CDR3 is TGTGCCAGCTCCTTGGCGGGGGGCCTAGGGTACGAGCAGTACTTC.

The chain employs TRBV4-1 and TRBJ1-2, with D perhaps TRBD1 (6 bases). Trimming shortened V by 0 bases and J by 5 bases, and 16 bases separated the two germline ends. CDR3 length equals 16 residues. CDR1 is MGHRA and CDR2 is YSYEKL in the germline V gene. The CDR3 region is CASSQERRGIGYGYTF. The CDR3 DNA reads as TGCGCCAGCAGCCAAGAACGTAGGGGGATTGGGTATGGCTACACCTTC.

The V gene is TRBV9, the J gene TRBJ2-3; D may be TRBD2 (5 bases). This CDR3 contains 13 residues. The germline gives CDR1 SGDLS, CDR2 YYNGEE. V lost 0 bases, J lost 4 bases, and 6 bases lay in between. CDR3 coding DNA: TGTGCCAGCAGCGTAGGACTACCAGATACGCAGTATTTT. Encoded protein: CASSVGLPDTQYF.

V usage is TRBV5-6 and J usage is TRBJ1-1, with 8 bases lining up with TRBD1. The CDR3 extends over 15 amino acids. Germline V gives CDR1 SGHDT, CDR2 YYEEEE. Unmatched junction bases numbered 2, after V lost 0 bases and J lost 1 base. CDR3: CASSLVGTGNTEAFF. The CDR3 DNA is TGTGCCAGCAGCTTGGTTGGGACAGGGAACACTGAAGCTTTCTTT.

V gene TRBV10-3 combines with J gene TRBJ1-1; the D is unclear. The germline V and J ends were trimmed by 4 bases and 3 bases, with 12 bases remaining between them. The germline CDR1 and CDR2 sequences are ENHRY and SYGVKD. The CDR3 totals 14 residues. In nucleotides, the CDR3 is TGTGCCATCAGTGGCCAAGACAAGGACACTGAAGCTTTCTTT. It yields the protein CAISGQDKDTEAFF.

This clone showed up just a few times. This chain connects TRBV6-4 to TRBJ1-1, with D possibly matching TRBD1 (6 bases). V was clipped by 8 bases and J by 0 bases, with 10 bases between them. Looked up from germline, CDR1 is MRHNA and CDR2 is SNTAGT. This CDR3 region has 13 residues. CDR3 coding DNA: TGTGCCAGCGGACAGAGTATGAACACTGAAGCTTTCTTT. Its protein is CASGQSMNTEAFF.

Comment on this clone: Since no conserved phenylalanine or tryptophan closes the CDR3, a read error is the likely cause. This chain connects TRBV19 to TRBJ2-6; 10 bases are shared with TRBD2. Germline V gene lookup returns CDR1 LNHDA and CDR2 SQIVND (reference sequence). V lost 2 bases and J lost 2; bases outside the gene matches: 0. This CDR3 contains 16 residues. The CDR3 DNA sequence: TGTGCCAGTAGTATACTAGCGGGAGCTGGGGCCAACGTCCTGACTGTC. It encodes CASSILAGAGANVLTV.

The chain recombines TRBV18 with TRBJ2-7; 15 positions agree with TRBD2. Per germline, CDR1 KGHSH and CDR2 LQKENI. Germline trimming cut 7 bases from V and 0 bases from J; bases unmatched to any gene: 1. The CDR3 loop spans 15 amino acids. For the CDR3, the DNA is TGTGCCAGCTGGGGACTAGCGGGAGGCTCCTACGAGCAGTACTTC. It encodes CASWGLAGGSYEQYF. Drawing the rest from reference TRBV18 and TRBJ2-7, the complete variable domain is NAGVMQNPRHLVRRRGQEARLRCSPMKGHSHVYWYRQLPEEGLKFMVYLQKENIIDESGMPKERFSAEFPKEGPSILRIQQVVRGDSAAYFCASWGLAGGSYEQYFGPGTRLTVT.